Sequencing of this T cell receptor (beta chain) was carried out in a study of blood T cell repertoires in COVID-19. About the research overall: From T cells, B-cell-depleted T cells, or PBMCs came the material, which was cDNA or gDNA.

Germline V CDR1 and CDR2: LGHDT, YNNKEL (reference sequence). CDR3 length: 14 residues. V was pared by 5 bases and J by 6 bases, with 10 bases of the junction left unmatched. Methods used by the authors: Estimation of nucleated cell counts relied on the amplification of reference gene primers. The assay was immunoSEQ multiplex PCR, and TCRdb's table has in-frame clones only and misses some. D and trimming come from the DNA, and the V and J calls and clone size come from that table. The sample contains 200,000 to 250,000 clones, approximately 81% of which appear only once. The specimen sequenced was peripheral blood. The TCR originated in an older woman who had recovered from COVID-19. This chain connects TRBV3-1 (or the pseudogene TRBV3-2) to TRBJ2-7; 7 nucleotides align to TRBD2. The CDR3 DNA sequence: TGTGCCAGCAGCTTAGACGGGACTATTACCGAGCAGTACTTC. It codes for CASSLDGTITEQYF.